This T cell receptor (beta chain) was recovered during a study of blood T cell repertoires in COVID-19. About the study: Both acute and convalescent COVID-19 samples were obtained from the United States, Italy and Spain. PBMCs, B-cell-depleted T cells, or T cells were the source of the cDNA or gDNA that made up the material.

Per the original data handling: Scientists estimated how many nucleated cells there were by amplifying reference gene primers. Generated by immunoSEQ multiplex PCR, the TCRdb table keeps only in-frame clones and is missing some. Clonal size and the V and J genes are those of that table, whereas D and trimming came from the DNA. Here the sample spans 140,000 to 150,000 clones, 88% being singletons. The receptor comes from a human donor in a cohort sampled during active COVID-19. The material sequenced was peripheral blood.

Here the CDR3 DNA reads TGTGCCAGCAGCCTTATGCCGGGGGTAGCCAAAAACATTCAGTACTTC. Its translation is CASSLMPGVAKNIQYF. This chain uses TRBV5-6 with TRBJ2-4; possible D gene TRBD2, 6 bases. The V and J ends lost 4 bases and 0 bases respectively, with 14 bases between them. Germline-derived CDR1 and CDR2 are SGHDT and YYEEEE. This CDR3 comprises 16 residues.